This TCR beta chain emerged from a study of identical twins. TCRdb itself ran the 5' RACE reads through MiXCR, one entry per CDR3 protein. This table holds roughly 1,500,000 distinct CDR3 sequences, under 35% found once. The germline V gene has CDR1 SGHAT and CDR2 FQNNGV. Trimming pared 6 bases from V and 0 bases from J, leaving 13 bases between. This CDR3 has 15 amino acids. Study observations and caveats: Insertions were fewer in abundant cord blood beta clonotypes, whereas memory repertoires showed none of this pattern. Twins showed weaker excess sharing in their beta out-of-frame sequences.

The sample holds a few counts of this clonotype. Its antigen is undetermined. The J gene is TRBJ2-3, the V gene TRBV11-2; TRBD2 might be the D (5 bases). This clonotype was sampled from a newborn girl in good health. The sample was cord blood. The CDR3 DNA follows: TGTGCCAGCAGAGGCCAGCGAGGGAGCACAGATACGCAGTATTTT. Its protein is CASRGQRGSTDTQYF.